The 31 T cell receptor beta chains below were found in one sample sequenced in a study of T cell responses to AZD1222 COVID-19 vaccine. The assay was immunoSEQ multiplex PCR, and TCRdb's table has in-frame clones only and misses some. The repertoire has tens of thousands of clones, 88% of them found once; the top ten carry 11% to 15%. This specimen consisted of peripheral blood, obtained 28 days after the second AZD1222 dose. The receptor source for this set is an adult who received the AZD1222 COVID-19 vaccine.

CDR3 in amino acids: CASSQGRSSGANVLTF. The CDR3 region has the DNA TGCGCCAGCAGCCAAGGGCGGTCGTCTGGGGCCAACGTCCTGACTTTC. The chain has TRBV4-3 and TRBJ2-6; no clear D. V was clipped by 1 base and J by 1 base, with 8 bases between them. The CDR3 runs to 16 residues. Germline assignment: CDR1 LGHNA and CDR2 YSLEER.

The chain employs TRBV10-3 and TRBJ1-1; unclear D gene. This CDR3 contains 14 residues. Trimming removed 5 bases from V and 0 bases from J, with 10 bases in between. From germline, CDR1 is ENHRY and CDR2 SYGVKD. DNA of the CDR3: TGTGCCATCAGTTACAGTGGAATGAACACTGAAGCTTTCTTT. Translated, it gives CAISYSGMNTEAFF.

CDR3 DNA sequence: TGTGCCAGTAGTATTGGGAGCGGGGGGCCTAGCGAGACCCAGTACTTC. Amino acid sequence: CASSIGSGGPSETQYF. The genes are TRBV19 and TRBJ2-5, with 9 positions matching TRBD2. This CDR3 has 16 amino acids. Trimming cost V 3 bases and J 5 bases; bases outside gene matches: 10. Germline V gene lookup returns CDR1 LNHDA and CDR2 SQIVND (reference sequence).

The rearrangement links TRBV5-5 to TRBJ1-5; unclear D gene. This CDR3 has 14 amino acids. Germline CDR1 and CDR2: SGHKS and YYEKEE (reference sequence). Trimming removed 0 bases at V and 5 bases at J, with 9 bases between. CDR3 DNA: TGTGCCAGCAGCTTGGGAAGGACTGATCAGCCCCAGCATTTT. It encodes CASSLGRTDQPQHF.

The rearrangement joins TRBV19 to TRBJ2-3; D may correspond to TRBD1 or TRBD2 (5 bases each). Looked up from germline, CDR1 is LNHDA and CDR2 is SQIVND (reference sequence). The CDR3 length is 14 residues. The ends were cut back, 6 bases at V and 1 base at J, with 11 bases in the middle. CDR3 bases: TGTGCCAGTAGCCTAATGGGGGGCACAGATACGCAGTATTTT. This encodes CASSLMGGTDTQYF. The complete variable domain, with remaining parts taken from reference TRBV19 and TRBJ2-3, reads DGGITQSPKYLFRKEGQNVTLSCEQNLNHDAMYWYRQDPGQGLRLIYYSQIVNDFQKGDIAEGYSVSREKKESFPLTVTSAQKNPTAFYLCASSLMGGTDTQYFGPGTRLTVL.

The rearrangement links TRBV4-1 to TRBJ1-2; D not certain. Trimming removed 3 bases at V and 2 bases at J, with 7 bases between. CDR1 MGHRA and CDR2 YSYEKL come from the germline V gene. The CDR3 is 13 amino acids. Here the CDR3 reads CASSQIGNYGYTF. DNA for the CDR3: TGCGCCAGCAGCCAGATAGGAAACTATGGCTACACCTTC.

The chain is built from TRBV12-3 or TRBV12-4 and TRBJ1-6; D is undetermined. The CDR3 is made up of 13 amino acids. Trimming removed 4 bases from V and 10 bases from J, with 11 bases in between. CDR3 sequence reads: CASSSLTSSPLHF. The CDR3 coding sequence is TGTGCCAGCAGTTCACTGACGAGCTCACCCCTCCACTTT.

The chain uses TRBV7-6 and TRBJ1-1, with TRBD1 as a possible D gene (5 bases). The CDR3 length is 16 residues. Looked up from germline, CDR1 is SGHVS and CDR2 is FNYEAQ. Deletions cut 4 bases from V and 6 bases from J, with 21 bases between. The CDR3 sequence is CASSSLGRPRWSEAFF. CDR3 bases: TGTGCCAGCAGCTCGCTGGGACGGCCGCGTTGGTCTGAAGCTTTCTTT. The full variable domain, rest sourced from reference TRBV7-6 and TRBJ1-1, is GAGVSQSPRYKVTKRGQDVALRCDPISGHVSLYWYRQALGQGPEFLTYFNYEAQQDKSGLPNDRFSAERPEGSISTLTIQRTEQRDSAMYRCASSSLGRPRWSEAFFGQGTRLTVV.

The chain joins TRBV29-1 to TRBJ1-2; 9 bases match TRBD1. Germline CDR1 and CDR2: SQVTM and ANQGSEA. The J segment lost 6 bases and the V segment lost 6 bases, leaving 8 bases of the junction unmatched. CDR3 length equals 13 residues. The CDR3: CSVPGQGIHGYTF. CDR3 bases: TGCAGCGTACCGGGACAGGGTATCCATGGCTACACCTTC.

This rearrangement joins TRBV19 to TRBJ1-2; TRBD1 matches at 11 bases. Germline V gene sequence: CDR1 LNHDA, CDR2 SQIVND (reference sequence). This CDR3 is 14 amino acids long. Losses at the gene ends were 6 bases for V and 9 bases for J; bases not matched to a gene: 9. CDR3 protein: CASRGRTGGLSYTF. CDR3 sequence (DNA): TGTGCCAGTAGGGGTCGGACAGGGGGCCTGAGCTACACCTTC.

CDR3 sequence: CASSPDPGANYGYTF. CDR3 bases: TGTGCCAGCAGCCCCGACCCGGGTGCTAACTATGGCTACACCTTC. This sequence joins TRBV11-2 and TRBJ1-2, with D unresolved. The CDR3 is made up of 15 amino acids. V was clipped by 5 bases and J by 0 bases, with 13 bases between them. Looked up from germline, CDR1 is SGHAT and CDR2 is FQNNGV.

The gene calls are TRBV19 and TRBJ2-4; 9 bases map to TRBD1. Per germline, CDR1 LNHDA and CDR2 SQIVND (reference sequence). The CDR3 covers 15 residues. The trim removed 4 bases at V and 5 bases at J, leaving 6 bases unmatched. The CDR3 nucleotides are TGTGCCAGTAGTAGGACAGGGGATCTTCAAAACATTCAGTACTTC. The encoded protein is CASSRTGDLQNIQYF. The variable domain in full, with the rest retrieved from reference TRBV19 and TRBJ2-4, is DGGITQSPKYLFRKEGQNVTLSCEQNLNHDAMYWYRQDPGQGLRLIYYSQIVNDFQKGDIAEGYSVSREKKESFPLTVTSAQKNPTAFYLCASSRTGDLQNIQYFGAGTRLSVL.

This clone was observed once. The rearrangement joins TRBV18 to TRBJ2-5; D is unclear. The germline V gene encodes CDR1 KGHSH and CDR2 LQKENI. This CDR3 region has 14 residues. V was shortened by 5 bases and J by 0 bases, with 10 bases between the two germline ends. CDR3 nucleotide sequence: TGTGCCAGCTCATCCGGACGGAACCAAGAGACCCAGTACTTC. Protein sequence: CASSSGRNQETQYF.

The chain links TRBV3-1 (or the pseudogene TRBV3-2) to TRBJ1-5, with TRBD1 as a possible D gene (5 bases). The CDR3 extends over 15 amino acids. Germline assignment: CDR1 LGHDT and CDR2 YNNKEL (reference sequence). Trimming took off 1 base at V and 0 bases at J, with 7 bases between the two ends. CDR3 DNA: TGTGCCAGCAGCCAAGGGGGGTATAGCAATCAGCCCCAGCATTTT. This codes for CASSQGGYSNQPQHF.

The gene calls are TRBV28 and TRBJ2-3, with D tentatively TRBD2 (7 bases). V lost 4 bases to trimming and J lost 0 bases, with 8 bases between them. CDR1 and CDR2 from the germline V gene are MDHEN and SYDVKM. This CDR3 contains 14 residues. CDR3 residues: CASSSGGSTDTQYF. CDR3 in DNA: TGTGCCAGCAGTTCGGGGGGCAGCACAGATACGCAGTATTTT.

The chain links TRBV7-2 to TRBJ2-5, with D tentatively TRBD2 (5 bases). Between the trimmed V and J ends, which lost 6 bases and 1 base, there was a span of 12 bases. The CDR3 contains 14 residues. The germline V gene has CDR1 SGHTA and CDR2 FQGNSA. The chain's CDR3 is CASSRAGSQETQYF. The CDR3 DNA is TGTGCCAGCAGTCGGGCGGGCAGCCAAGAGACCCAGTACTTC. Variable domain in full (rest from reference TRBV7-2 and TRBJ2-5): GAGVSQSPSNKVTEKGKDVELRCDPISGHTALYWYRQSLGQGLEFLIYFQGNSAPDKSGLPSDRFSAERTGGSVSTLTIQRTQQEDSAVYLCASSRAGSQETQYFGPGTRLLVL.

The V and J genes are TRBV6-6 and TRBJ1-2, with a tentative D call TRBD1 (5 bases). Germline V CDR1 and CDR2: MNHNY, SVGAGI (reference sequence). There are 13 residues in the CDR3. V lost 4 bases, J lost 7 bases, and 13 bases lay in between. The CDR3 DNA is TGTGCCAGCAGTTTCAGGGAGAGCAGTGGCTACACCTTC. Its translation: CASSFRESSGYTF.

The rearrangement uses TRBV5-4 and TRBJ2-7, with TRBD1 as a possible D gene (6 bases). The ends were cut back, 4 bases at V and 0 bases at J, with 14 bases in the middle. Germline V gene sequence: CDR1 SGHNT, CDR2 YYREEE (reference sequence). The CDR3 is 15 amino acids. CDR3 region: CASSLPGQVSYEQYF. The CDR3 DNA reads as TGTGCCAGCAGCCTGCCGGGACAAGTCTCCTACGAGCAGTACTTC.

The chain employs TRBV5-1 and TRBJ1-5, with a weak D call TRBD1 (5 bases). The germline V gene has CDR1 SGHRS and CDR2 YFSETQ. Trimming stripped 3 bases from V and 0 bases from J, with 16 bases between. The CDR3 loop spans 17 amino acids. This CDR3 is CASSWTHRLYSNQPQHF. CDR3 bases: TGCGCCAGCAGCTGGACGCACAGGCTCTATAGCAATCAGCCCCAGCATTTT. Full variable domain (rest looked up from reference TRBV5-1 and TRBJ1-5): KAGVTQTPRYLIKTRGQQVTLSCSPISGHRSVSWYQQTPGQGLQFLFEYFSETQRNKGNFPGRFSGRQFSNSRSEMNVSTLELGDSALYLCASSWTHRLYSNQPQHFGDGTRLSIL.

The CDR3 region is CAISESGPSSGELFF. The CDR3 coding sequence is TGTGCCATCAGTGAGTCGGGACCTAGCTCCGGGGAGCTGTTTTTT. The V call is TRBV10-3, the J call TRBJ2-2, with D possibly called TRBD1 or TRBD2 (5 bases each). The CDR3 is made up of 15 amino acids. The V gene's germline CDR1 is ENHRY and CDR2 SYGVKD. The V end lost 0 bases, the J end lost 6 bases, and 11 bases lay between the germline ends.

The chain carries TRBV2 and TRBJ1-3; TRBD1 matches 7 bases. The V and J ends lost 1 base and 2 bases, in that order; junction bases with no gene match: 2. Germline lookup yields CDR1 SNHLY and CDR2 FYNNEI. The CDR3 contains 15 residues. The CDR3 loop is CASSEGTGAGNTIYF. CDR3 coding DNA: TGTGCCAGCAGTGAAGGGACAGGAGCTGGAAACACCATATATTTT.

The V and J genes are TRBV18 and TRBJ1-2; D unclear. Germline V gives CDR1 KGHSH, CDR2 LQKENI. The CDR3 is 13 amino acids. V was trimmed by 2 bases and J by 8 bases, leaving 12 bases between them. The CDR3 reads CASSPSGESGYTF. CDR3 nucleotides: TGTGCCAGCTCACCATCCGGGGAGTCGGGCTACACCTTC.

The V gene is TRBV6-6, the J gene TRBJ1-1; D is unclear. V lost 8 bases, J lost 6 bases, and 16 bases lay in between. The CDR3 totals 13 residues. Germline values: CDR1 MNHNY, CDR2 SVGAGI (reference sequence). In DNA form, the CDR3 reads TGTGCCAGCTGGGATCCCGTCGGCGCTGAAGCTTTCTTT. Its translation is CASWDPVGAEAFF.

The chain recombines TRBV3-1 (or the pseudogene TRBV3-2) with TRBJ1-1; TRBD1 matches 9 bases. The CDR3 runs to 15 residues. V lost 1 base and J lost 4; bases outside the gene matches: 4. The germline gives CDR1 LGHDT, CDR2 YNNKEL (reference sequence). CDR3 DNA sequence: TGTGCCAGCAGCCAAGGGACAGGGGAGGCCACTGAAGCTTTCTTT. Its translation is CASSQGTGEATEAFF.

The chain joins TRBV7-9 to TRBJ2-2; D gene unclear. Germline V gene data show CDR1 as SEHNR and CDR2 as FQNEAQ (reference sequence). The CDR3 covers 15 residues. Trimming left V 5 bases short and J 0 bases short, with 10 bases between. CDR3 DNA: TGTGCCAGCAGCCGCGGACGGGCGAACACCGGGGAGCTGTTTTTT. Amino acids: CASSRGRANTGELFF.

This chain links TRBV28 with TRBJ2-4, with TRBD2 identical over 9 bases. The CDR3 has 15 residues. With V trimmed by 5 bases and J by 8 bases, 10 bases remained unmatched. Looked up from germline, CDR1 is MDHEN and CDR2 is SYDVKM. Written as DNA, the CDR3 is TGTGCCAGCAGTAATAGCGGGGGCTCGAGAGACATTCAGTACTTC. As protein: CASSNSGGSRDIQYF.

This clone was picked up one time. This rearrangement joins TRBV7-9 to TRBJ1-2; D remains unclear. This CDR3 is built from 11 residues. V lost 7 bases and J 8 bases, leaving 11 bases between the germline ends. Germline V gene data show CDR1 as SEHNR and CDR2 as FQNEAQ (reference sequence). In DNA, the CDR3 is TGTGCCAGCACCACCTTCCGGGGCTACACCTTC. Translating it yields CASTTFRGYTF.

V usage is TRBV28 and J usage is TRBJ1-6; the D is unclear. V was clipped by 6 bases and J by 9 bases, with 18 bases between them. CDR1 MDHEN and CDR2 SYDVKM come from the germline V gene. The CDR3 runs 15 residues. DNA for the CDR3: TGTGCCAGCAGCCTGCTCAGGTTTTATCGTTCACCCCTCCACTTT. Protein: CASSLLRFYRSPLHF.

The chain joins TRBV7-2 to TRBJ2-1; 7 bases agree with TRBD1. Germline V gene lookup returns CDR1 SGHTA and CDR2 FQGNSA. V lost 5 bases and J lost 9; bases outside the gene matches: 7. This CDR3 has 13 residues. CDR3 nucleotide sequence: TGTGCCAGCAGCACACGGGACAGATCTGAGCAGTTCTTC. It yields the protein CASSTRDRSEQFF.

The chain combines TRBV15 with TRBJ1-1, with 7 bases lining up with TRBD1. Germline V CDR1 and CDR2: LNHNV, YYDKDF (reference sequence). This CDR3 has 16 residues. The junction had 13 bases not matched to a gene; V was cut back by 5 bases and J by 4 bases. The CDR3 coding sequence is TGTGCCACCAGCCAAGAGACAGGGACCCTGGGCACTGAAGCTTTCTTT. It encodes CATSQETGTLGTEAFF.

The chain links TRBV7-3 to TRBJ2-5; a possible D gene is TRBD1 (6 bases). Germline V lookup: CDR1 SGHTA, CDR2 FQGTGA. This CDR3 region has 17 residues. Trimming took off 5 bases at V and 5 bases at J, with 24 bases between the two ends. The CDR3 protein is CASSRYDRTTLGETQYF. CDR3 coding DNA: TGTGCCAGCAGCCGTTACGACAGGACGACCCTCGGGGAGACCCAGTACTTC.